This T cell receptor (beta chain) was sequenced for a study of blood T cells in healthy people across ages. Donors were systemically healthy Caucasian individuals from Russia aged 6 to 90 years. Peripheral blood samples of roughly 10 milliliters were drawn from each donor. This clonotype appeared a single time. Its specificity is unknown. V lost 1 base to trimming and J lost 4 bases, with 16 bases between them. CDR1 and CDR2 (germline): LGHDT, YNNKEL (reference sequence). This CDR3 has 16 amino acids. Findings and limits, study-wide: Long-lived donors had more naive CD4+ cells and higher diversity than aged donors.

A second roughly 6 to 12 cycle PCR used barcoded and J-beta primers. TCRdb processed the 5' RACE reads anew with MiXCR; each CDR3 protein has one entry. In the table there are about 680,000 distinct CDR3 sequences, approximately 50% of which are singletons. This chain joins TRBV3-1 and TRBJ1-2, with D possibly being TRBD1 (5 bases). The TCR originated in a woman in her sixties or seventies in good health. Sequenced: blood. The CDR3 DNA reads TGTGCCAGCAGCCAAGGAGGCAGGGCTCCCTTCTATGGCTACACCTTC. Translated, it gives CASSQGGRAPFYGYTF.